These T cell receptor beta chains were read from a single sample in a study of T cell repertoires in cytomegalovirus infection. Antigens of these TCRs are unknown. TCRdb re-analysed the reads in MiXCR, keeping a single row per CDR3 protein. The top ten hold approximately 40% of the sample, which has roughly 500,000 distinct CDR3 sequences, roughly 46% seen once. The specimen comprised cultured PBMCs, sampled from culture after CMV antigen stimulation. The receptor source for this set is a human donor in good health (CMV status not recorded). Some clones in this sample may be carry-over from other donors' samples. Each CDR3 is given with its conserved first and last residue. D genes are given only for firm matches. Clone size is given for some rows only: seen once, a few or many times, or a class if the clone is expanded.

size: .; D: .; J: TRBJ1-1; V: TRBV4-1; DNA: TGTGCCAGCAGCCCCCCCCGGGATTGGAACACTGAAGCTTTCTTT; CDR3: CASSPPRDWNTEAFF
size: few; D: .; J: TRBJ1-3; V: TRBV6-1; DNA: TGTGCCAGCAGTGATTGGGGGCTCACACCAGACAACCACAACCGAGTATATTTT; CDR3: CASSDWGLTPDNHNRVYF
size: .; D: .; J: TRBJ1-2; V: TRBV9; DNA: TGTGCCAGCAGCCCAGCTGAGGGACGCTACACCTTC; CDR3: CASSPAEGRYTF
size: .; D: TRBD1; J: TRBJ2-7; V: TRBV10-3; DNA: TGTGCCATCCGGGGGACAGGGGCCTACGAGCAGTACTTC; CDR3: CAIRGTGAYEQYF
size: .; D: .; J: TRBJ1-1; V: TRBV7-9; DNA: TGTGCCAGCAGAGATCGGTACACTGAAGCTTTCTTT; CDR3: CASRDRYTEAFF
size: .; D: .; J: TRBJ2-1; V: TRBV6-2/TRBV6-3; DNA: TGTGCCAGCAAAAGGACAGCTATATCTGAGCAGTTCTTC; CDR3: CASKRTAISEQFF
size: .; D: .; J: TRBJ2-5; V: TRBV5-4; DNA: TGTGCCAGCAGCTTGGAAGGGTGGCGGGGAGAGACCCAGTACTTC; CDR3: CASSLEGWRGETQYF
size: few; D: TRBD2; J: TRBJ2-7; V: TRBV4-2; DNA: TGTGCCAGCAGCCAAGCGGAGCGGGGGGACTACGAGCAGTACTTC; CDR3: CASSQAERGDYEQYF
size: few; D: .; J: TRBJ2-7; V: TRBV7-2; DNA: TGTGCCAGCAGCACGGGAAGGGGTGAGCAGTACTTC; CDR3: CASSTGRGEQYF
size: once; D: TRBD2; J: TRBJ2-2; V: TRBV2; DNA: TGTGCCAGCAGTAGTCTAGCGGGGGCCCGCACCGGGGAGCTGTTTTTT; CDR3: CASSSLAGARTGELFF